The 8 T cell receptor beta chains below were found in one sample sequenced in a study of identical twins. TCRdb redid the calling of the 5' RACE reads with MiXCR, one entry per CDR3 protein. This table holds about 240,000 distinct CDR3 sequences, 7% to 8.5% found once. A further study also used this sample, focusing on yellow fever vaccine responses in identical twins.

Sequenced input: CD8+ T cells sorted from blood. These receptors all come from a woman between 18 and 29 years old in good health.

This clonotype has more than one count but fewer than ten. This chain connects TRBV24-1 to TRBJ2-5; 8 bases agree with TRBD2. Per germline, CDR1 KGHDR and CDR2 SFDVKD. This CDR3 is 17 amino acids long. V trimming: 3 bases; J trimming: 0 bases; junction bases outside the gene matches: 8. The CDR3 DNA reads as TGTGCCACCAGTGATGGGCGGGAGGACACCTACCAAGAGACCCAGTACTTC. Residues: CATSDGREDTYQETQYF.

The rearrangement links TRBV2 to TRBJ2-7; D could derive from TRBD1 or TRBD2 (6 bases each). Germline CDR1 and CDR2: SNHLY and FYNNEI. This CDR3 spans 13 amino acids. Between the trimmed V and J ends, which lost 6 bases and 7 bases, there was a span of 16 bases. The CDR3 nucleotides are TGTGCCAGCAGAGGGGGGAGCGGAGAGGAGCAGTACTTC. This codes for CASRGGSGEEQYF.

This clonotype has ten or more counts. The genes are TRBV5-1 and TRBJ2-1; no reliable D call. The germline V gene has CDR1 SGHRS and CDR2 YFSETQ. The V and J ends lost 4 bases and 0 bases respectively, with 11 bases between them. CDR3 size: 15 residues. The CDR3 spells CASSPLPSSYNEQFF. The CDR3 nucleotides read TGCGCCAGCAGCCCCTTACCCAGCTCCTACAATGAGCAGTTCTTC.

This clonotype showed up many times. The chain has TRBV10-3 and TRBJ2-3; TRBD2 might be the D (5 bases). Looked up from germline, CDR1 is ENHRY and CDR2 is SYGVKD. The CDR3 has 14 amino acids. The V end was cut by 4 bases, the J end by 4 bases, with 12 bases between. In nucleotides, the CDR3 is TGTGCCATCAGTGGGAGAGGGATGTCAGATACGCAGTATTTT. This encodes CAISGRGMSDTQYF.

This clonotype was seen at least ten times. The rearrangement links TRBV4-1 to TRBJ2-3, with 10 nucleotides matching TRBD2. Germline-derived CDR1 and CDR2 are MGHRA and YSYEKL. The CDR3 has 15 amino acids. The trim removed 5 bases at V and 4 bases at J, leaving 6 bases unmatched. The CDR3 bases are TGCGCCAGCAGCGAGAGGCTAGCGGGGGCAGATACGCAGTATTTT. It codes for CASSERLAGADTQYF.

V is TRBV20-1 and J is TRBJ2-5; the match to TRBD2 covers 10 bases. Germline lookup yields CDR1 DFQATT and CDR2 SNEGSKA (reference sequence). Trimming at V came to 0 bases and at J to 7 bases, leaving 20 bases not matched to a gene. CDR3 length: 19 amino acids. The DNA for the CDR3 is TGCAGTGCTAGAGATTCTCTAGCGGGAGTAAGGAATTTTTTTGGGACCCAGTACTTC. The encoded protein is CSARDSLAGVRNFFGTQYF.

This clonotype was observed a handful of times. The gene calls are TRBV10-3 and TRBJ2-7; no reliable D call. The CDR3 totals 13 residues. Between the trimmed V and J ends, which lost 7 bases and 2 bases, there was a span of 12 bases. Germline lookup yields CDR1 ENHRY and CDR2 SYGVKD. CDR3 nucleotide sequence: TGTGCCATCACTCTCGGCCAAACCTACGAGCAGTACTTC. Residues: CAITLGQTYEQYF.

This clonotype was found many times. The chain uses TRBV12-3 or TRBV12-4 and TRBJ2-1; D remains unclear. The CDR3 contains 10 residues. Trimming cost V 8 bases and J 6 bases, with 5 bases left between them. The CDR3 DNA is TGTGCCAGCGGATTCAATGAGCAGTTCTTC. It specifies CASGFNEQFF.